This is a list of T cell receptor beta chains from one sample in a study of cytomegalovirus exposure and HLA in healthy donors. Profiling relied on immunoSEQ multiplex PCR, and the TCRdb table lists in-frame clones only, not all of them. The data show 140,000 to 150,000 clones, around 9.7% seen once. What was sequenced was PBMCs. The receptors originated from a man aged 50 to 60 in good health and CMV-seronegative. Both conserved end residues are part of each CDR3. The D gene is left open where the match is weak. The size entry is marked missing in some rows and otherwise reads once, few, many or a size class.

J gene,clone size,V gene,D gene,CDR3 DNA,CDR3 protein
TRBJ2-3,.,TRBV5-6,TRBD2,TGTGCCAGCAGCGAGGGACTAAGGGCCCGCACAGATACGCAGTATTTT,CASSEGLRARTDTQYF
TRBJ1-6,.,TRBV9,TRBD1,TGTGCCAGCAGCATAGAGGGGGCAGGCGATTCACCCCTCCACTTT,CASSIEGAGDSPLHF
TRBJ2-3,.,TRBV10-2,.,TGCGCCAGCGGATGGGGGTTTACGGGAGCCCTGACAGATACGCAGTATTTT,CASGWGFTGALTDTQYF
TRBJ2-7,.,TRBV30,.,TGTGCCTGGAGTGTTCAGGGGGGCTCCTACGAGCAGTACTTC,CAWSVQGGSYEQYF
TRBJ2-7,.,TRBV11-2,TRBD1,TGTGCCAGCAGCCTTGGGACAGGAAGGTCTTACGAGCAGTACTTC,CASSLGTGRSYEQYF
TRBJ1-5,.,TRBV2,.,TGTGCCAGCAGCGGTACCGAGGCGGTTCAGCCCCAGCATTTT,CASSGTEAVQPQHF
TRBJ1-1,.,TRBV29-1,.,TGCAGCGTCGGATCCGGAGGGACTGAAGCTTTCTTT,CSVGSGGTEAFF
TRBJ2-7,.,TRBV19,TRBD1,TGTGCCAGTAGTATAGACGAGGGGGCGAAATACGAGCAGTACTTC,CASSIDEGAKYEQYF
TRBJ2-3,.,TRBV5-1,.,TGCGCCAGCAGCTTGGAGGGAGGATACGCAGATACGCAGTATTTT,CASSLEGGYADTQYF
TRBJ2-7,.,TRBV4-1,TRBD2,TGCGCCAGCAGCCCCATTGGGCGGGAGACCTCCTACGAGCAGTACTTC,CASSPIGRETSYEQYF
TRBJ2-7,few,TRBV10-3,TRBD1,TGTGCCATCAGTTCCGGGACAGACATCTACGAGCAGTACTTC,CAISSGTDIYEQYF
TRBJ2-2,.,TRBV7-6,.,TGTGCCAGCAGCTTAATAGCGGCTAACACCGGGGAGCTGTTTTTT,CASSLIAANTGELFF
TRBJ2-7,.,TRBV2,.,TGTGCCAGCAGGGACCGACTAGTCTCCTACGAGCAGTACTTC,CASRDRLVSYEQYF
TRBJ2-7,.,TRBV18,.,TGTGCCAGCTCACCCCCCGGGGTAGCGGTTGGCGAGCAGTACTTC,CASSPPGVAVGEQYF
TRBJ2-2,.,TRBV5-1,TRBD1,TGCGCCAGCAGCCCCAGGACAGGGGTGGACACCGGGGAGCTGTTTTTT,CASSPRTGVDTGELFF
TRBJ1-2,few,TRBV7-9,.,TGTGCCAGCAGCTTTAGCGGGATCCGGTATGGCTACACCTTC,CASSFSGIRYGYTF
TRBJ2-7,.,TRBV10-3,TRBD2,TGTGCCATCAGTGGCGGGAGAAGCTACGAGCAGTACTTC,CAISGGRSYEQYF
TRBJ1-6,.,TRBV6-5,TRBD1,TGTGCCAGCAATCAGGGGGCCCCAAATTCACCCCTCCACTTT,CASNQGAPNSPLHF
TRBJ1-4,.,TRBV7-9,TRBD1,TGTGCCAGCATCCTCCCGGGACAGCCTAATGAAAAACTGTTTTTT,CASILPGQPNEKLFF
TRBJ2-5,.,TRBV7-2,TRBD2,TGTGCCAGCAGCCTCTTGCTAGCGGTCGAGACCCAGTACTTC,CASSLLLAVETQYF
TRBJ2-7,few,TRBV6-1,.,TGTGCCAGCAGTGACCCCAACGAGCAGTACTTC,CASSDPNEQYF
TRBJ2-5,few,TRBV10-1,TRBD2,TGCGCCAGCAGTGAGCCCAGACTAGCGGGAGGGGTTCGTCTGGAGACCCAGTACTTC,CASSEPRLAGGVRLETQYF
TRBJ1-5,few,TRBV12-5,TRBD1,TGTGCTAGTGGGACAGGGGTGGGTCAGCCCCAGCATTTT,CASGTGVGQPQHF
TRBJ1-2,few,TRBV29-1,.,TGCAGCGTTTCGGGGGGGAACTATGGCTACACCTTC,CSVSGGNYGYTF
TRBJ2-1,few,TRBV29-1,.,TGCAGCGTTGAAGGAGGCTCTGGGAGTCCCTCCTACAATGAGCAGTTCTTC,CSVEGGSGSPSYNEQFF
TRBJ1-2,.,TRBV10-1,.,TGCGCCAGCAGTGAGTCAGGGGGCTATGGCTACACCTTC,CASSESGGYGYTF
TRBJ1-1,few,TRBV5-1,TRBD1,TGCGCCAGCAGCTTAGGGACAGAAAACACTGAAGCTTTCTTT,CASSLGTENTEAFF
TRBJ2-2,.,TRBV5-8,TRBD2,TGTGCCAGCAGCTTAGCGGGGCGCGGCACCGGGGAGCTGTTTTTT,CASSLAGRGTGELFF
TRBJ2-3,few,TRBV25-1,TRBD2,TGTGCCAGCAGTGAATTATCGGGGGGGAGCACAGATACGCAGTATTTT,CASSELSGGSTDTQYF
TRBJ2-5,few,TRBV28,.,TGTGCCAGCAGTAAAATTGTGGCAGGGGTGGCGACCCAGTACTTC,CASSKIVAGVATQYF
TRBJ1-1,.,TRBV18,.,TGTGCCAGCTCACCACCAACCACACAAGAGAACACTGAAGCTTTCTTT,CASSPPTTQENTEAFF
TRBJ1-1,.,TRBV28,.,TGTGCCAGCAGTTTGATTGGTTTCGGGGAGCGGGACACTGAAGCTTTCTTT,CASSLIGFGERDTEAFF
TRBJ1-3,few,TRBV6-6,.,TGTGCCAGCAGTCAATCCGGGTTCTGGGCTGGAAACACCATATATTTT,CASSQSGFWAGNTIYF
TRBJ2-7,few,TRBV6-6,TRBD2,TGTGCCAGCAGTTTCCTAGCGGATACCTACGAGCAGTACTTC,CASSFLADTYEQYF
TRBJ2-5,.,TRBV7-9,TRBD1,TGTGCCAGCAGCAAACCGACAGGGGCACAAGAGACCCAGTACTTC,CASSKPTGAQETQYF
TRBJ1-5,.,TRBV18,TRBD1,TGTGCCAGCTCACCAGACCAGGGGGCCGGTCAGCCCCAGCATTTT,CASSPDQGAGQPQHF
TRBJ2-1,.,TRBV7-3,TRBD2,TGTGCCAGCAGTAGGACTAGCGGGAGGGCGGATGAGCAGTTCTTC,CASSRTSGRADEQFF
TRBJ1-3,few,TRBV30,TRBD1,TGTGCCTGGGGAAACGACAGGGTAAAATCTGGAAACACCATATATTTT,CAWGNDRVKSGNTIYF
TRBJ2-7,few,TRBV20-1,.,TGCAGTGCTCTCTCCTACGAGCAGTACTTC,CSALSYEQYF
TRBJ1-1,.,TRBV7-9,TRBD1,TGTGCCAGCAGCCACACCGGCAGGGGGCGGGCGGACACTGAAGCTTTCTTT,CASSHTGRGRADTEAFF
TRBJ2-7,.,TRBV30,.,TGTGCCTGGAGTCCCCTCTACGAGCAGTACTTC,CAWSPLYEQYF
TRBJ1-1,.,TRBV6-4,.,TGTGCCAGCAGTGAGGCAAGGGGGACTGAAGCTTTCTTT,CASSEARGTEAFF
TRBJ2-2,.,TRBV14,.,TGTGCCAGCAGCCGAGACAGGTACACCGGGGAGCTGTTTTTT,CASSRDRYTGELFF
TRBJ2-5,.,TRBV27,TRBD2,TGTGCCAGCAGTTTGGCTAGCGGGAGCGGGCAAGAGACCCAGTACTTC,CASSLASGSGQETQYF
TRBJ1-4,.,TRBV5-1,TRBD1,TGCGCCAGCAGCAAGGAGGGACAGGGGAATGAAAAACTGTTTTTT,CASSKEGQGNEKLFF
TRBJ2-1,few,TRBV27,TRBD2,TGTGCCAGCAGTTTCCCTCGGACGGGGGGAAATGAGCAGTTCTTC,CASSFPRTGGNEQFF
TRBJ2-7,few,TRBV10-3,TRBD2,TGTGCCATCAGTGAGTCGGGGGGGAACGAGCAGTACTTC,CAISESGGNEQYF
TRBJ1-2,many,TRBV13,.,TGTGCCAGCAGCTTAGCCAGGGGTAATGGCTACACCTTC,CASSLARGNGYTF
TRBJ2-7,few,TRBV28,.,TGTGCCAGCATCCCGTTGGGACACCCGAGCTCCTACGAGCAGTACTTC,CASIPLGHPSSYEQYF
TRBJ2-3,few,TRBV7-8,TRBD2,TGTGCCAGCAGCTCGCCGCTATTCTCAGCGGGACTTAGCACAGATACGCAGTATTTT,CASSSPLFSAGLSTDTQYF
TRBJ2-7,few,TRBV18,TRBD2,TGTGCCAGCGCGACTAAGGGACTAACCTACGAGCAGTACTTC,CASATKGLTYEQYF
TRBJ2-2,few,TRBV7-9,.,TGTGCCAGCAGAACGACAGGCACTCCGAACACCGGGGAGCTGTTTTTT,CASRTTGTPNTGELFF
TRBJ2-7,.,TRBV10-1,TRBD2,TGCGCCAGCAGTGGGGGACTAGCGGGAAAATACGAGCAGTACTTC,CASSGGLAGKYEQYF
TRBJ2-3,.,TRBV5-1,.,TGCGCCAGCAGCCTACTAGGGGCGGGGATAGAGACAGATACGCAGTATTTT,CASSLLGAGIETDTQYF